One sample yielded the 22 T cell receptor beta chains listed below, sequenced in a study of blood T cells in healthy people across ages. The second PCR ran about 7 to 12 cycles with a sample-barcoded 5' primer and J-beta primers. TCRdb re-called the 5' RACE reads through MiXCR, storing one row per CDR3 protein. The sample has some 1.5 million distinct CDR3 sequences, roughly 30% seen once; the top ten hold over 7%. The sequencing input was blood. These receptors were obtained from a woman aged 25 to 39 in good health.

Remarks on this clonotype: A read error may produce the germline difference seen at one junction end. V usage is TRBV5-1 and J usage is TRBJ2-3; 8 nucleotides align to TRBD2. The CDR3 loop spans 14 amino acids. Germline loops: CDR1 SGHRS, CDR2 YFSETQ. In DNA form, the CDR3 reads TGCGCCTGCAGCTTCGGGGGGGGCGCAGATACGCAGTATTTT. As protein: CACSFGGGADTQYF.

There are many counts of this clonotype. The chain joins TRBV7-9 to TRBJ1-1, with TRBD1 as a possible D gene (6 bases). The V gene lost 7 bases and the J gene lost 7 bases, with 10 bases spanning the gap. Germline V gives CDR1 SEHNR, CDR2 FQNEAQ (reference sequence). There are 11 residues in the CDR3. This CDR3 reads CASTRTVEAFF. The CDR3 bases are TGTGCCAGCACCAGGACAGTTGAAGCTTTCTTT.

This clonotype appeared a few times. One end of the junction does not line up with germline, which may come from a read error. This rearrangement joins TRBV27 to TRBJ2-1; D ambiguous. The CDR3 contains 13 residues. CDR1 is MNHEY and CDR2 is SMNVEV in the germline V gene (reference sequence). The CDR3 DNA is TGTACCAGCAAGGGTAGCCTAATCCCCGAGCAGTTCTTC. It encodes CTSKGSLIPEQFF.

The rearrangement joins TRBV7-3 to TRBJ1-1, with no clear D. The V gene's germline CDR1 is SGHTA and CDR2 FQGTGA. The V gene lost 2 bases and the J gene lost 0 bases, with 10 bases spanning the gap. The CDR3 covers 15 residues. The CDR3 loop is CASSLSSGLNTEAFF. CDR3 sequence (DNA): TGTGCCAGCAGCTTATCGTCGGGGTTGAACACTGAAGCTTTCTTT.

This chain uses TRBV6-1 with TRBJ2-5; no firm D call. The germline CDR1 and CDR2 sequences are MNHNS and SASEGT. CDR3 length: 14 amino acids. V lost 6 bases, J lost 11 bases, and 22 bases lay in between. CDR3 nucleotides: TGTGCCAGCAGGGAAATGTGGACCAGCAATGAGCAGTACTTC. This sequence encodes CASREMWTSNEQYF.

This clonotype was seen only a few times. CDR3 sequence: CASSFMVVSGLAREETQYF. CDR3 nucleotide sequence: TGTGCCAGCAGTTTTATGGTGGTTTCGGGACTAGCGCGAGAAGAGACCCAGTACTTC. The chain joins TRBV28 to TRBJ2-5; 10 bases are a match to TRBD2. Trimming removed 3 bases from V and 3 bases from J; junction bases left unmatched: 16. The CDR3 is made up of 19 amino acids. Per the germline V gene, CDR1 is MDHEN and CDR2 is SYDVKM.

The chain couples TRBV2 to TRBJ2-5, with 9 bases identical to TRBD1. V lost 7 bases to trimming and J lost 11 bases; unmatched junction nucleotides: 14. Per the germline V gene, CDR1 is SNHLY and CDR2 is FYNNEI. The CDR3 has 14 residues. For the CDR3, the DNA is TGTGCCAGCAACCGGCGCGGGGACAGGGATGAGCAGTACTTC. This codes for CASNRRGDRDEQYF.

The gene calls are TRBV3-1 and TRBJ2-1, with TRBD2 matching over 12 bases. V shed 4 bases, J shed 10 bases, and the junction held 8 bases outside the gene matches. The CDR3 length is 15 residues. Germline CDR1 is LGHDT and CDR2 is YNNKEL (reference sequence). Here the CDR3 reads CASSRLAGGPAEQFF. The CDR3 DNA reads as TGTGCCAGCAGCCGGCTAGCGGGGGGGCCCGCGGAGCAGTTCTTC.

Only a few counts were recorded for this clonotype. V usage is TRBV20-1 and J usage is TRBJ2-7; TRBD2 might be the D (5 bases). With 3 bases removed from V and 2 bases from J, the gap between germline ends came to 14 bases. The CDR3 is made up of 14 amino acids. Looked up from germline, CDR1 is DFQATT and CDR2 is SNEGSKA (reference sequence). CDR3 residues: CSARPGTRTYEQYF. CDR3 nucleotides: TGCAGTGCTAGGCCGGGAACCCGGACCTACGAGCAGTACTTC.

This clonotype was found a few times. V usage is TRBV12-3 or TRBV12-4 and J usage is TRBJ2-5, with D perhaps matching TRBD1 or TRBD2 (5 bases each). This CDR3 region has 13 residues. The V end lost 4 bases, the J end lost 4 bases, and 10 bases lay between the germline ends. The chain's CDR3 is CASSSGDVETQYF. The CDR3, as DNA: TGTGCCAGCAGTTCCGGGGACGTAGAGACCCAGTACTTC.

This clonotype was seen repeatedly, ten times or more. The chain carries TRBV9 and TRBJ2-1; TRBD2 matches 8 bases. Trimming took 2 bases from V and 6 from J; bases not matched to a gene: 10. Germline CDR1 SGDLS, CDR2 YYNGEE. The CDR3 consists of 16 residues. Here the CDR3 DNA reads TGTGCCAGCAGCGTGGGAAGTGGGCTAGCGGGCAATGAGCAGTTCTTC. It translates to CASSVGSGLAGNEQFF.

This rearrangement joins TRBV7-9 to TRBJ2-1, with 8 bases aligning to TRBD1. The CDR3 is made up of 15 amino acids. V was pared by 7 bases and J by 0 bases, with 5 bases of the junction left unmatched. Germline-derived CDR1 and CDR2 are SEHNR and FQNEAQ (reference sequence). CDR3 region: CASTPDRASYNEQFF. The CDR3 coding sequence is TGTGCCAGCACCCCGGACAGGGCCTCCTACAATGAGCAGTTCTTC.

The chain links TRBV28 to TRBJ1-2; 7 bases fit TRBD1. Germline V gene sequence: CDR1 MDHEN, CDR2 SYDVKM. CDR3 length equals 15 residues. J gave up 3 bases and V 6 bases, and 10 bases lay outside the gene matches. The CDR3 region has the DNA TGTGCCAGCAGAGACTCCAGGGGGATGCACTATGGCTACACCTTC. Translated: CASRDSRGMHYGYTF.

This clonotype was recorded a few times. V and J are TRBV11-2 and TRBJ1-1; D is possibly TRBD1 (6 bases). The germline V gene encodes CDR1 SGHAT and CDR2 FQNNGV. This CDR3 region has 14 residues. V was pared by 1 base and J by 10 bases, with 16 bases between. The CDR3 nucleotides read TGTGCCAGCAGCTTAGGACGAGGGGGGGAGACAGCTTTCTTT. It encodes CASSLGRGGETAFF.

The sample holds a few counts of this clonotype. This chain joins TRBV21-1 and TRBJ2-3; the DNA was not compared with TRBD1, the D call given in the table. TRBV21-1 is a pseudogene. The CDR3 consists of 15 residues. This CDR3 is CASSLTGNSTDTQYF. The CDR3 nucleotides read TGTGCCAGCAGCTTAACAGGGAACAGCACAGATACGCAGTATTTT.

Comments on this clonotype: Germline is not matched at one junction end, which may reflect a read error. V usage is TRBV15 and J usage is TRBJ2-7; 7 nucleotides line up with TRBD1. The DNA end is a closer match to TRBJ2-5, so the J assignment may be wrong. The CDR3 length is 13 residues. Germline CDR1 reads LNHNV; CDR2 reads YYDKDF (reference sequence). This CDR3 is CVTSRDSQETQYF. CDR3 sequence (DNA): TGTGTCACCAGCAGGGACAGCCAAGAGACCCAGTACTTC.

The CDR3 DNA reads TGTGCCTGGAGTGTAGGGGCAGGGGACAATGAGCAGTTCTTC. It yields the protein CAWSVGAGDNEQFF. This chain connects TRBV30 to TRBJ2-1; D might be TRBD1 (6 bases). CDR1 is GTSNPN and CDR2 is SVGIG in the germline V gene (reference sequence). Deletions cut 0 bases from V and 5 bases from J, with 11 bases between. This CDR3 is 14 amino acids long.

This chain joins TRBV7-9 and TRBJ1-2; 7 bases map to TRBD1. The CDR3 extends over 15 amino acids. Unmatched junction bases numbered 10, after V lost 6 bases and J lost 3 bases. The germline V gene encodes CDR1 SEHNR and CDR2 FQNEAQ (reference sequence). The CDR3: CASRQIQGRDYGYTF. The CDR3 DNA follows: TGTGCCAGCAGGCAAATACAGGGGAGGGACTATGGCTACACCTTC.

This clonotype was seen only a few times. This could be a read error, since a much larger clone is one nucleotide away. The gene calls are TRBV20-1 and TRBJ2-5, with D possibly matching TRBD2 (6 bases). The closer fit of TRBJ2-1 to the DNA end suggests the J call may be wrong. Germline CDR1 and CDR2: DFQATT and SNEGSKA (reference sequence). There are 14 residues in the CDR3. The CDR3 spells CSAGLARYQETQFF. The DNA for the CDR3 is TGCAGTGCCGGGCTAGCGAGGTACCAAGAGACCCAGTTCTTC.

This clonotype turned up a few times. The genes are TRBV15 and TRBJ2-7; weak D call: TRBD1 (5 bases). The CDR3 runs 15 residues. From germline, CDR1 is LNHNV and CDR2 YYDKDF (reference sequence). Between the trimmed V and J ends, which lost 0 bases and 0 bases, there was a span of 9 bases. The CDR3 spells CATSREQASSYEQYF. The CDR3 DNA is TGTGCCACCAGCAGAGAACAGGCCAGCTCCTACGAGCAGTACTTC.

The chain has TRBV7-9 and TRBJ2-1, with 11 bases fitting TRBD2. Germline lookup yields CDR1 SEHNR and CDR2 FQNEAQ (reference sequence). The CDR3 has 16 residues. With 5 bases clipped from V and 4 bases from J, the junction kept 7 bases outside the gene matches. CDR3: CASSARLAGSYNEQFF. As DNA, the CDR3 is TGTGCCAGCAGCGCTCGACTAGCGGGATCATACAATGAGCAGTTCTTC.

In DNA form, the CDR3 reads TGTGCCAGCTCACCACGGACTACCGAGACCCAGTACTTC. Amino acid sequence: CASSPRTTETQYF. The rearrangement links TRBV18 to TRBJ2-5, with a tentative D call TRBD2 (6 bases). Trimming cost V 1 base and J 5 bases, with 8 bases left between them. The germline V gene encodes CDR1 KGHSH and CDR2 LQKENI. This CDR3 spans 13 amino acids.